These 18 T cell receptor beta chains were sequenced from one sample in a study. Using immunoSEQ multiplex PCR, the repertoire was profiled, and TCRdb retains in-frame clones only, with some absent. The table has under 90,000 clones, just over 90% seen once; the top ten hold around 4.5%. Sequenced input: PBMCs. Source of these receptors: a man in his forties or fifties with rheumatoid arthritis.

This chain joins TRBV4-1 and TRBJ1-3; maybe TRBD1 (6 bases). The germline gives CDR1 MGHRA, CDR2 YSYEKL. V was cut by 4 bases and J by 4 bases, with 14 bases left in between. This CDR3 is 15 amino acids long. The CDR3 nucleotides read TGCGCCAGCAGCCTATACCAGGGGTTGGGAAACACCATATATTTT. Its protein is CASSLYQGLGNTIYF.

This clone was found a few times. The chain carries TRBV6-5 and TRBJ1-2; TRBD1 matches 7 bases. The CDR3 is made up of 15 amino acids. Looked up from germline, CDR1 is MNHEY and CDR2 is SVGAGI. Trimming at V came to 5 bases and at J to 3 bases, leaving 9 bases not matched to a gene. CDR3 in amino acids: CASSQLTGTDYGYTF. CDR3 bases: TGTGCCAGCAGTCAATTGACAGGGACAGACTATGGCTACACCTTC.

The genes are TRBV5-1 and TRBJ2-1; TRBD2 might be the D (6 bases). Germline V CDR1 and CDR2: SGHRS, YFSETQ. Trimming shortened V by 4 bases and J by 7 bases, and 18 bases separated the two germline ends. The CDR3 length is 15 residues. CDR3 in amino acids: CASSQISGGGNEQFF. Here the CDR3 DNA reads TGCGCCAGCAGCCAGATTTCCGGTGGGGGGAATGAGCAGTTCTTC.

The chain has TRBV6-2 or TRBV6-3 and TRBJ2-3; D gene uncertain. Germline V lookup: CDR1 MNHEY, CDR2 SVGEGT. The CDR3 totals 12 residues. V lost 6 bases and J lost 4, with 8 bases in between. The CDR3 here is CASSPGPDTQYF. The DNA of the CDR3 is TGTGCCAGCAGCCCCGGCCCAGATACGCAGTATTTT.

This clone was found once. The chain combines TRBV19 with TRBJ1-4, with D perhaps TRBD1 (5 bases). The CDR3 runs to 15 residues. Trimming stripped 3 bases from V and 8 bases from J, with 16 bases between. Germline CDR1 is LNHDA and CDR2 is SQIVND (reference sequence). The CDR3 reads CASSMDTVGAEKLFF. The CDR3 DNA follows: TGTGCCAGTAGTATGGACACAGTCGGGGCGGAAAAACTGTTTTTT.

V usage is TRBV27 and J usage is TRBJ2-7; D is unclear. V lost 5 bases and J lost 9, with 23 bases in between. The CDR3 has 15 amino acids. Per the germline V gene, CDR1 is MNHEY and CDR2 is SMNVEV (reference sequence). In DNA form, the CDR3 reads TGTGCCAGCAGTCCGCCGGAGACGGACCTACGAGGGCAGTACTTC. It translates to CASSPPETDLRGQYF.

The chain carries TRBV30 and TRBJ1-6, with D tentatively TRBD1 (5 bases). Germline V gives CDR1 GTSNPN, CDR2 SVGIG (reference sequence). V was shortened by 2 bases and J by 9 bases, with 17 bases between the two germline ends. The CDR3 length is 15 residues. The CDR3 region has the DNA TGTGCCTGGAGTCCGGGGCAGCCGTTTAGTTCACCCCTCCACTTT. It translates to CAWSPGQPFSSPLHF.

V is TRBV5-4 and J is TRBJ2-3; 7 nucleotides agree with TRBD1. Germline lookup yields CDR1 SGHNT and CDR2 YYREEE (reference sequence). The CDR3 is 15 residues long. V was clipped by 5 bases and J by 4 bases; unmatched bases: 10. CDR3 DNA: TGTGCCAGCAGGTTCCGGGACAGTGGACCAGATACGCAGTATTTT. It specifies CASRFRDSGPDTQYF.

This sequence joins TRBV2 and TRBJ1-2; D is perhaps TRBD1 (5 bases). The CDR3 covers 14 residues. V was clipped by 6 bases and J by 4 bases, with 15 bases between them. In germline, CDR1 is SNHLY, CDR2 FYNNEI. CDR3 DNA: TGTGCCAGCAGCCCCGGGGGGAGGTTCTATGGCTACACCTTC. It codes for CASSPGGRFYGYTF.

As DNA, the CDR3 is TGTGCCAGTAGTCCCCGCGAGGGCCACGCCTACAATGAGCAGTTCTTC. Translating it yields CASSPREGHAYNEQFF. This rearrangement joins TRBV19 to TRBJ2-1, with D possibly TRBD2 on 5 matching bases. This CDR3 contains 16 residues. Looked up from germline, CDR1 is LNHDA and CDR2 is SQIVND (reference sequence). Trimming pared 5 bases from V and 2 bases from J, leaving 16 bases between.

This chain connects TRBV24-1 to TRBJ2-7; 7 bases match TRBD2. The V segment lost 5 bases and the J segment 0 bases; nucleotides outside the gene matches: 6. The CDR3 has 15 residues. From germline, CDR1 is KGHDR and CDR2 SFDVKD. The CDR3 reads CATSVERGSSYEQYF. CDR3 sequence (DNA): TGTGCCACCAGTGTTGAGCGCGGGAGCTCCTACGAGCAGTACTTC.

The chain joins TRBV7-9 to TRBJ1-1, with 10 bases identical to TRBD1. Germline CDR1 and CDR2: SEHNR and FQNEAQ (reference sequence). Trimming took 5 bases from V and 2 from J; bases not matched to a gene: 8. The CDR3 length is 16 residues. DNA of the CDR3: TGTGCCAGCAGCAACTCCCCGACAGGGGGCAACACTGAAGCTTTCTTT. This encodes CASSNSPTGGNTEAFF. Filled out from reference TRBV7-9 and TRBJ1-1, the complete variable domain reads DTGVSQNPRHKITKRGQNVTFRCDPISEHNRLYWYRQTLGQGPEFLTYFQNEAQLEKSRLLSDRFSAERPKGSFSTLEIQRTEQGDSAMYLCASSNSPTGGNTEAFFGQGTRLTVV.

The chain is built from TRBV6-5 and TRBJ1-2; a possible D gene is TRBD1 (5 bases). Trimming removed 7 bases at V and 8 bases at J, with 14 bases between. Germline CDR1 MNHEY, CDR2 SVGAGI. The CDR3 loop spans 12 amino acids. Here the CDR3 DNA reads TGTGCCAGCATCCAGGGCATAGGCGGCTACACCTTC. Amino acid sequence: CASIQGIGGYTF.

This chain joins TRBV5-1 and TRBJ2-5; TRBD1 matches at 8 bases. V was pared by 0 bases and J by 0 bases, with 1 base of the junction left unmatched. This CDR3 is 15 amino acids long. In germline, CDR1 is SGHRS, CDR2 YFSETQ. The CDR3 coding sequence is TGCGCCAGCAGCTTGGGGGACAGGTACCAAGAGACCCAGTACTTC. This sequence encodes CASSLGDRYQETQYF.

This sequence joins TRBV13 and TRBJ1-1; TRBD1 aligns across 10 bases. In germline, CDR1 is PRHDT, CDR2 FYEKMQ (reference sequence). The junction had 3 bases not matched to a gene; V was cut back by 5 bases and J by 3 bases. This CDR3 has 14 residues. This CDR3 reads CASSPGQGDTEAFF. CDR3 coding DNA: TGTGCCAGCAGCCCTGGACAGGGGGACACTGAAGCTTTCTTT.

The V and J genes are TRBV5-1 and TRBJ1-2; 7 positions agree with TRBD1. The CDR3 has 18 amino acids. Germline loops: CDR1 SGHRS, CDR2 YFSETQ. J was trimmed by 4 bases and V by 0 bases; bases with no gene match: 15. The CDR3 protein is CASSLDGGGGPLLYGYTF. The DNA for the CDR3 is TGCGCCAGCAGCTTGGACGGGGGAGGGGGCCCTCTCCTCTATGGCTACACCTTC. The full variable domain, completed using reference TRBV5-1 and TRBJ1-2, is KAGVTQTPRYLIKTRGQQVTLSCSPISGHRSVSWYQQTPGQGLQFLFEYFSETQRNKGNFPGRFSGRQFSNSRSEMNVSTLELGDSALYLCASSLDGGGGPLLYGYTFGSGTRLTVV.

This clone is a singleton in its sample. CDR3 coding DNA: TGTGCCAGCAGCTTAGGTCCTTCGAGGGCCGAAAATTCACCCCTCCACTTT. This gives the protein CASSLGPSRAENSPLHF. The genes are TRBV7-2 and TRBJ1-6, with D unresolved. The germline V gene has CDR1 SGHTA and CDR2 FQGNSA. The CDR3 is 17 residues long. V lost 1 base, J lost 7 bases, and 17 bases lay in between.

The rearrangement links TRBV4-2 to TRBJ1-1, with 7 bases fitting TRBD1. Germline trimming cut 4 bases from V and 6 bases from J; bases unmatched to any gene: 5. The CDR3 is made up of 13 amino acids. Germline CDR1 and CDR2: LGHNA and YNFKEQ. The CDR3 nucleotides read TGTGCCAGCAGCCTCCAGGGGGAGGCTGAAGCTTTCTTT. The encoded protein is CASSLQGEAEAFF.